The 10 T cell receptor beta chains in this list originate from one sample, sequenced in a study of read filtering for tumor transcriptome and immune sequencing. The library was built from about 400 ng RNA with molecular barcoded adaptors for alpha/delta and beta/gamma chains. TCRdb reprocessed the reads via MiXCR and lists one record per CDR3 protein. The sample includes roughly 90,000 distinct CDR3 sequences, about 22% seen only once; the top ten take approximately 10%. The sequenced sample consisted of a population of CD138-negative cells sorted from bone marrow. These TCRs come from a donor at least 40 years old with multiple myeloma.

This clonotype was seen a few times. A read error may be the cause here, since a much bigger clone is one base away. The chain joins TRBV11-2 to TRBJ2-1; 8 bases fit TRBD1. The CDR3 runs 15 residues. V trimming: 6 bases; J trimming: 2 bases; junction bases outside the gene matches: 6. Germline V gene sequence: CDR1 SGHAT, CDR2 FQNNGV. CDR3 amino acids: CASRSHRGAYNEQFF. CDR3 in DNA: TGTGCCAGCAGGTCCCACAGGGGGGCCTACAATGAGCAGTTCTTC.

This clonotype came up many times. This chain links TRBV5-6 with TRBJ1-1; 9 nucleotides agree with TRBD1. The CDR3 contains 19 residues. The germline gives CDR1 SGHDT, CDR2 YYEEEE. The J segment lost 4 bases and the V segment lost 6 bases, leaving 22 bases of the junction unmatched. The CDR3 DNA follows: TGTGCCAGCACCCACTGGACAGGGGACGTGATTGAATTGGGCACTGAAGCTTTCTTT. Protein product: CASTHWTGDVIELGTEAFF. The variable domain in full, with the rest retrieved from reference TRBV5-6 and TRBJ1-1, is DAGVTQSPTHLIKTRGQQVTLRCSPKSGHDTVSWYQQALGQGPQFIFQYYEEEERQRGNFPDRFSGHQFPNYSSELNVNALLLGDSALYLCASTHWTGDVIELGTEAFFGQGTRLTVV.

This clonotype was seen ten or more times. The chain uses TRBV12-3 or TRBV12-4 and TRBJ2-1, with 10 nucleotides matching TRBD2. Unmatched junction bases numbered 10, after V lost 4 bases and J lost 4 bases. The CDR3 has 17 amino acids. CDR3 loop: CASSSNSGGSRYNEQFF. CDR3 sequence (DNA): TGTGCCAGCAGTTCCAATAGCGGGGGGTCCAGGTACAATGAGCAGTTCTTC.

This clonotype has a handful of counts. This rearrangement joins TRBV2 to TRBJ2-7, with 10 bases identical to TRBD2. The length of the CDR3 is 16 residues. From germline, CDR1 is SNHLY and CDR2 FYNNEI. Trimming cost V 2 bases and J 3 bases; bases outside gene matches: 7. The CDR3 nucleotides are TGTGCCAGCAGTGAATCGGCTAGCGGGGGAATCTACGAGCAGTACTTC. It encodes CASSESASGGIYEQYF.

Ten or more counts support this clonotype. The rearrangement uses TRBV2 and TRBJ2-7; the D is unclear. This CDR3 comprises 13 residues. Per the germline V gene, CDR1 is SNHLY and CDR2 is FYNNEI. Trimming removed 4 bases from V and 2 bases from J, with 9 bases in between. CDR3 bases: TGTGCCAGCAGTGTCGGCAGAACCTACGAGCAGTACTTC. Translation: CASSVGRTYEQYF.

Regarding this clonotype: This may stem from a read error, because a much larger clone lies one nucleotide away. This chain connects TRBV28 to TRBJ2-5; D is uncertain. This CDR3 is 14 amino acids long. In germline, CDR1 is MDHEN, CDR2 SYDVKM. The chain's CDR3 is CDSSPADGKETQYF. CDR3 coding DNA: TGTGACAGCAGCCCGGCGGACGGAAAAGAGACCCAGTACTTC.

This clonotype was found once. The likely explanation is a read error, given a far larger clone one base away. V is TRBV10-3 and J is TRBJ1-4; D ambiguous. The V end lost 5 bases, the J end lost 0 bases, and 7 bases lay between the germline ends. The CDR3 extends over 14 amino acids. Germline CDR1 reads ENHRY; CDR2 reads SYGVKD. CDR3 sequence: CAISISATNEKLFF. The DNA of the CDR3 is TGTGCCATCAGTATTAGTGCAACTAATGAAAAACTGTTTTTT.

Comments on this clonotype: Its ends do not fully match the called genes, so a read error is possible. The chain links TRBV5-1 to TRBJ2-2; D call uncertain. The CDR3 contains 17 residues. Germline V gene lookup returns CDR1 SGHRS and CDR2 YFSETQ. CDR3 protein: CASCLASHTTNTGELFF. CDR3 in DNA: TGCGCCAGCTGCTTGGCCTCACACACTACGAACACCGGGGAGCTGTTTTTT. Full variable domain (remainder filled in from reference TRBV5-1 and TRBJ2-2): KAGVTQTPRYLIKTRGQQVTLSCSPISGHRSVSWYQQTPGQGLQFLFEYFSETQRNKGNFPGRFSGRQFSNSRSEMNVSTLELGDSALYLCASCLASHTTNTGELFFGEGSRLTVL.

This clonotype was counted only a few times. The genes are TRBV6-5 and TRBJ1-2; D may be TRBD1 (5 bases). The CDR3 length is 14 residues. V was pared by 0 bases and J by 3 bases, with 8 bases between. Germline CDR1 and CDR2: MNHEY and SVGAGI. The CDR3 sequence: CASSYSDTYYGYTF. Here the CDR3 DNA reads TGTGCCAGCAGTTACTCGGACACCTACTATGGCTACACCTTC.

This clonotype was detected many times. This sequence joins TRBV4-2 and TRBJ2-1, with D perhaps TRBD1 or TRBD2 (7 bases each). Germline loops: CDR1 LGHNA, CDR2 YNFKEQ. This CDR3 is 15 amino acids long. The ends were cut back, 5 bases at V and 8 bases at J, with 19 bases in the middle. CDR3 sequence: CASSLRGPRGYEQFF. The CDR3, as DNA: TGTGCCAGCAGCTTGCGGGGGCCCAGGGGGTATGAGCAGTTCTTC.